This T cell receptor beta chain is from a study of early T cells in non-severe SARS-CoV-2 infection. Overall study findings and caveats: Database matching using VDJdb favored anti-spike CD8 responses, with private and CD4 specificities left missing.

Unique molecular identifiers tagged individual cDNA molecules. TCRdb processed the 5' RACE reads anew with MiXCR; each CDR3 protein has one entry. Of over 45,000 distinct CDR3 sequences detected, over 13% appear once; the ten largest clones hold roughly 4.3%. The CDR3 covers 14 residues. V was pared by 4 bases and J by 2 bases, with 12 bases between. Germline CDR1 is MGHRA and CDR2 is YSYEKL. In this sample, this clonotype turned up a few times. What it recognizes is unknown. The sequence derives from an adult who was a healthcare worker with PCR-confirmed SARS-CoV-2 infection or an uninfected control (not recorded which). The sequenced sample was whole blood, obtained at baseline. The chain carries TRBV4-1 and TRBJ2-7; D remains ambiguous. CDR3 nucleotide sequence: TGCGCCAGCAGCCGTGAGAGATACGCCTACGAGCAGTACTTC. This encodes CASSRERYAYEQYF.